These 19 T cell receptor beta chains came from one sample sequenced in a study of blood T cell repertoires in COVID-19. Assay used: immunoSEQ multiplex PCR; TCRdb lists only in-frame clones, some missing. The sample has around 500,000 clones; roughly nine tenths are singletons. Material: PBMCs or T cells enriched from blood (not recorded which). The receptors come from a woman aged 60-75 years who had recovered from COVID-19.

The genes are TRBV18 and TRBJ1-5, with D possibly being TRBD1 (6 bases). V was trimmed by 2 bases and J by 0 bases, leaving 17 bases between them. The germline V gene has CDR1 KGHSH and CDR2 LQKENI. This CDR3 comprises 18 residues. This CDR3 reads CASSPYQGSQYSNQPQHF. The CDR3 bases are TGTGCCAGCTCACCATACCAGGGGAGTCAGTATAGCAATCAGCCCCAGCATTTT.

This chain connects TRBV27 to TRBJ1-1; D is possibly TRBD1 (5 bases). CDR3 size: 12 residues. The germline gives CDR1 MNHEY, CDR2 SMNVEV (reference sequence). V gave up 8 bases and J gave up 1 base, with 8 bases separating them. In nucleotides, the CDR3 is TGTGCCAGCTCGGACACGAACACTGAAGCTTTCTTT. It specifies CASSDTNTEAFF.

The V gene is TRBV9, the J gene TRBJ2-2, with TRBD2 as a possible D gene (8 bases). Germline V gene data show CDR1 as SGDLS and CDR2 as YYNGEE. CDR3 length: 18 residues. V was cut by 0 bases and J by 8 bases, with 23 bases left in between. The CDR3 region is CASSVAGGGQLGAGELFF. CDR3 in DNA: TGTGCCAGCAGCGTAGCGGGGGGGGGACAGTTAGGCGCTGGGGAGCTGTTTTTT.

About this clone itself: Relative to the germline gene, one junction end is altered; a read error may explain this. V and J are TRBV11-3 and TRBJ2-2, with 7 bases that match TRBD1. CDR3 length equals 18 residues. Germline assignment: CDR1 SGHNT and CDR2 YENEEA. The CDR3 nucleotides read TGTGCCAGCAGTTTAGACGCTTGGGACAGACCGAACACCGGGGAGCTGTTTTTT. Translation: CASSLDAWDRPNTGELFF.

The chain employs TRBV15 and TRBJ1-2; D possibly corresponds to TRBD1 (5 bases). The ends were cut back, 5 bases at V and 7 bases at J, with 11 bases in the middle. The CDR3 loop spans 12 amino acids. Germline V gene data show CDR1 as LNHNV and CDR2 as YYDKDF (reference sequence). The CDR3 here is CATSGGALGYTF. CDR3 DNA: TGTGCCACCAGCGGCGGGGCTCTTGGCTACACCTTC.

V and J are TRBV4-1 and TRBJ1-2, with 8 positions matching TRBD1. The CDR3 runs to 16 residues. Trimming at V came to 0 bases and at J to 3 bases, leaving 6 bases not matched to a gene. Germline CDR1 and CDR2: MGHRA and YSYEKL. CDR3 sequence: CASSQEWQGADYGYTF. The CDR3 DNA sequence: TGCGCCAGCAGCCAAGAATGGCAGGGGGCGGACTATGGCTACACCTTC.

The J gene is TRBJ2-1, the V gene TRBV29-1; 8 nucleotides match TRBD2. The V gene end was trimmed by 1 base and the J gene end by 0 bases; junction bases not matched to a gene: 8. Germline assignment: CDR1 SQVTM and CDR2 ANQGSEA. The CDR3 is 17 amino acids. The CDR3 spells CSVEAGGGGSSYNEQFF. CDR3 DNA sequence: TGCAGCGTTGAAGCCGGGGGGGGCGGGAGCTCCTACAATGAGCAGTTCTTC.

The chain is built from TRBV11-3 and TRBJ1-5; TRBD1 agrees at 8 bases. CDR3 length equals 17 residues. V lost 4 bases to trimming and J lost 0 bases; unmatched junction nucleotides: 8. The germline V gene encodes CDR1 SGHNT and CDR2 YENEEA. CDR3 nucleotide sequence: TGTGCCAGCAGCTCCAGGGACAGGCTGTATAGCAATCAGCCCCAGCATTTT. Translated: CASSSRDRLYSNQPQHF.

CDR3 sequence (DNA): TGTGCTAGTGGTTTGATTCTCTACGAGCAGTACTTC. Protein product: CASGLILYEQYF. This sequence joins TRBV12-5 and TRBJ2-7; D unresolved. V shed 2 bases and J shed 3 bases, with 5 bases lying between them. This CDR3 is built from 12 residues. Germline-derived CDR1 and CDR2 are LGHNT and FRNRAP.

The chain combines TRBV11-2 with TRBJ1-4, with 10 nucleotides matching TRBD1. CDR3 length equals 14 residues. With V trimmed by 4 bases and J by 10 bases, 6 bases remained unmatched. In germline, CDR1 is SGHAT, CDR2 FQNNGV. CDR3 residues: CASSSGQGKGKLFF. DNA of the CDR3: TGTGCCAGCAGCTCGGGACAGGGGAAGGGAAAACTGTTTTTT.

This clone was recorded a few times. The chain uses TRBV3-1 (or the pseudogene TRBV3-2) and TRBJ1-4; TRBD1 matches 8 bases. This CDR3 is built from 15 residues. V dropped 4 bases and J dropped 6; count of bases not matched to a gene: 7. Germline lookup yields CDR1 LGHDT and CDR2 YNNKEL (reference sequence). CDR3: CASSPEGTGYEKLFF. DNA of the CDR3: TGTGCCAGCAGCCCGGAGGGGACAGGCTATGAAAAACTGTTTTTT.

CDR3 region: CASSHTWTGVGVTFYNEQFF. CDR3 nucleotide sequence: TGTGCCAGCAGCCACACTTGGACAGGGGTCGGAGTCACCTTCTACAATGAGCAGTTCTTC. The chain couples TRBV14 to TRBJ2-1, with 9 bases that match TRBD1. Germline V gene lookup returns CDR1 SGHDN and CDR2 FVKESK. This CDR3 has 20 residues. Trimming removed 3 bases from V and 3 bases from J; junction bases left unmatched: 18.

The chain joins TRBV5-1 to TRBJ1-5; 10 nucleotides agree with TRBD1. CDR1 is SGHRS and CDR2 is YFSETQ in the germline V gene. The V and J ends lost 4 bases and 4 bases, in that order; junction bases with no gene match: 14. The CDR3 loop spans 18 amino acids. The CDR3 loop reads CASSPGQGVPLGNQPQHF. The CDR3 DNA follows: TGCGCCAGCAGCCCCGGACAGGGGGTCCCTTTGGGTAATCAGCCCCAGCATTTT.

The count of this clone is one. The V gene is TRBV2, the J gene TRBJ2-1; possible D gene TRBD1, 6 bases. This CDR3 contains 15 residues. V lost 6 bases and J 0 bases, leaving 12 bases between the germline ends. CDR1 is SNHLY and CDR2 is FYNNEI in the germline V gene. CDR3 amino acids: CASRPDRSSYNEQFF. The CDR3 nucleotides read TGTGCCAGCAGGCCCGACAGGAGCTCCTACAATGAGCAGTTCTTC.

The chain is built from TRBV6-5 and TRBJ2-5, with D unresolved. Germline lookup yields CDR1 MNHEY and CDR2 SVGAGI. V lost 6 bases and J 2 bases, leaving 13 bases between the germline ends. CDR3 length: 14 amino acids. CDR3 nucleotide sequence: TGTGCCAGCAGGCGAGCCTCTTATCAAGAGACCCAGTACTTC. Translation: CASRRASYQETQYF.

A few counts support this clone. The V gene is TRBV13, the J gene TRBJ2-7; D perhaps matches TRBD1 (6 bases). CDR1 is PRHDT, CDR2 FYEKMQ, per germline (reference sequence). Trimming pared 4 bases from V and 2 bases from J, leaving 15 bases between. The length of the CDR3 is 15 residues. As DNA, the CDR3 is TGTGCCAGCAGCTGGGCAACAGGGTTTCCCTACGAGCAGTACTTC. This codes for CASSWATGFPYEQYF.

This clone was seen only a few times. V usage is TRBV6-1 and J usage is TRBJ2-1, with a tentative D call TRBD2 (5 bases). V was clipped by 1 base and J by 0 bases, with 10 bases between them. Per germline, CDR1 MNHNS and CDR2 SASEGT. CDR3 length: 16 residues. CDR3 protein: CASSEGRLSSYNEQFF. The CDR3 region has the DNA TGTGCCAGCAGTGAAGGGAGGCTGAGCTCCTACAATGAGCAGTTCTTC.

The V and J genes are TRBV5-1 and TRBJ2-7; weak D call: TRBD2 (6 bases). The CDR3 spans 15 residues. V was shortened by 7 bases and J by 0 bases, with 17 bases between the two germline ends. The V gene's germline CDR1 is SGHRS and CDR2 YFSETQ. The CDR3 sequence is CASSDGGAFSYEQYF. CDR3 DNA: TGCGCCAGCTCGGATGGAGGGGCCTTCTCCTACGAGCAGTACTTC.

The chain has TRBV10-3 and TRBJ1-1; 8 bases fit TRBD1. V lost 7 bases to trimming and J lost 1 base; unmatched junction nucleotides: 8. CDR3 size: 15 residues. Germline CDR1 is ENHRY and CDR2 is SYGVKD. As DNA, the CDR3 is TGTGCCATCAAGGGAGGACAGGGCGGGAACACTGAAGCTTTCTTT. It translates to CAIKGGQGGNTEAFF.